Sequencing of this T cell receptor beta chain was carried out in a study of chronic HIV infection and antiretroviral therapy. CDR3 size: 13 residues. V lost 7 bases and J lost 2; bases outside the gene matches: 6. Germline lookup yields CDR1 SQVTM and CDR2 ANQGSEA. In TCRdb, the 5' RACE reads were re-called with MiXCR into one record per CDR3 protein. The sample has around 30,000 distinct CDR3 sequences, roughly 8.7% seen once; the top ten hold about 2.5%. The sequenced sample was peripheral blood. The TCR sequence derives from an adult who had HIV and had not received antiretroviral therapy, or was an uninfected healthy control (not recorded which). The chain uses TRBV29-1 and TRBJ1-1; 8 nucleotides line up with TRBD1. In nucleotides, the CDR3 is TGCAGCGCCCGGACAGGGCCTAACACTGAAGCTTTCTTT. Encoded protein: CSARTGPNTEAFF.